This T cell receptor beta chain was identified in a study of shared clonotypes between healthy human individuals. In the CD4+ fraction, cells were divided into CD45RA+ naive and CD45RA-negative memory subsets. The input for sorted-subset replicate PCRs was approximately 210 ng DNA, about 30,000 T cell genomes. Clones were sequenced by immunoSEQ multiplex PCR, and TCRdb holds only the in-frame ones, with some missing. The sample shows approximately 1,500,000 clones, roughly 96% of them seen only once. This clone was seen once. Its target is unknown. Study-wide results and limits: In contrast to clonotypes shared by all four donors, non-shared clonotypes had lower generation probabilities.

The CDR3 has 14 amino acids. From germline, CDR1 is SEHNR and CDR2 FQNEAQ (reference sequence). The germline V and J ends were trimmed by 4 bases and 6 bases, with 12 bases remaining between them. Sequencing used naive CD4+ T cells sorted from blood. Noted subset: CD45RA+ positively selected. The source of this sequence is a man aged 25 to 40 in good health. The V call is TRBV7-9, the J call TRBJ2-2, with D hard to call. The CDR3: CASSSDTWAGELFF. CDR3 DNA sequence: TGTGCCAGCAGCTCCGACACGTGGGCCGGGGAGCTGTTTTTT.